A single sample gave rise to the 32 T cell receptor beta chains below, sequenced in a study of blood T cells in healthy people across ages. Then a second PCR, running about 7 to 11 cycles, was carried out with a sample-barcoded 5' primer and a J-beta primer mix. TCRdb processed the 5' RACE reads anew with MiXCR; each CDR3 protein has one entry. The table lists approximately 1.5 million distinct CDR3 sequences, about 32% of them singletons. Material for sequencing was blood. These receptors all come from a woman in her 30s in good health.

As for this clonotype: Germline is not matched at one junction end, which may reflect a read error. In DNA, the CDR3 is TGTGCCAGCAGCTTAGGGCAGGACCGGGGGGCGCTGTTTTTT. It yields the protein CASSLGQDRGALFF. This chain connects TRBV11-2 to TRBJ2-2; D is possibly TRBD2 (7 bases). Germline V gives CDR1 SGHAT, CDR2 FQNNGV. CDR3 length: 14 residues.

This clonotype was seen only a few times. V usage is TRBV19 and J usage is TRBJ1-5; D unresolved. With 3 bases removed from V and 7 bases from J, the gap between germline ends came to 16 bases. This CDR3 is built from 15 residues. Germline assignment: CDR1 LNHDA and CDR2 SQIVND (reference sequence). As DNA, the CDR3 is TGTGCCAGTAGTATCCCCGGGTTGGTGCGCCAGCCCCAGCATTTT. It yields the protein CASSIPGLVRQPQHF.

This clonotype was observed a few times. One junction end does not reproduce the germline sequence, and a read error may be involved. The chain is built from TRBV6-5 and TRBJ2-3, with D perhaps matching TRBD1 or TRBD2 (5 bases each). CDR3 length equals 17 residues. In germline, CDR1 is MNHEY, CDR2 SVGAGI. CDR3 sequence (DNA): TGTGTCAGCAGTTACTCTGGGACGGCGAGGGGCACAGATACGCAGTATTTT. It specifies CVSSYSGTARGTDTQYF.

The V and J genes are TRBV13 and TRBJ1-2; a weak D match, TRBD1 (6 bases). Trimming removed 1 base from V and 1 base from J, with 19 bases in between. The CDR3 is 18 amino acids. Germline CDR1 is PRHDT and CDR2 is FYEKMQ (reference sequence). CDR3 region: CASSLAGPRGIGNYGYTF. The CDR3 bases are TGTGCCAGCAGCTTAGCTGGTCCCAGGGGAATTGGTAACTATGGCTACACCTTC.

The chain recombines TRBV6-1 with TRBJ2-7; D is undetermined. The CDR3 covers 16 residues. In germline, CDR1 is MNHNS, CDR2 SASEGT. V was clipped by 1 base and J by 3 bases, with 16 bases between them. The DNA of the CDR3 is TGTGCCAGCAGTGAAGGACACGGCTCGGTACGCTACGAGCAGTACTTC. Amino acids: CASSEGHGSVRYEQYF.

About this clonotype: One end of the junction fails to match germline, which may point to a read error. This chain uses TRBV5-1 with TRBJ2-5; D not certain. The CDR3 consists of 13 residues. Germline assignment: CDR1 SGHRS and CDR2 YFSETQ. The CDR3 nucleotides read TGCGCCAGTAAGCTTGTGGGCCAAGAGACCCGGTACTTC. Translated: CASKLVGQETRYF.

The chain recombines TRBV12-3 or TRBV12-4 with TRBJ1-4; possible D gene TRBD1, 6 bases. The CDR3 is 20 amino acids. Deletions cut 3 bases from V and 0 bases from J, with 23 bases between. This CDR3 reads CASSFVPGVGGTPTNEKLFF. The CDR3 DNA is TGTGCCAGCAGTTTTGTTCCGGGAGTTGGGGGGACACCAACTAATGAAAAACTGTTTTTT.

This clonotype was picked up a small number of times. The chain employs TRBV7-9 and TRBJ2-3; possibly TRBD2 for D (6 bases). Germline assignment: CDR1 SEHNR and CDR2 FQNEAQ (reference sequence). The CDR3 sequence is 16 residues long. V dropped 5 bases and J dropped 0 bases, with 15 bases sitting between them. The CDR3 reads CASSPSSALSTDTQYF. The CDR3 DNA reads as TGTGCCAGCAGCCCCTCTAGCGCTCTGAGCACAGATACGCAGTATTTT.

This clonotype has only a few counts. The chain joins TRBV5-6 to TRBJ2-5, with TRBD2 as a possible D gene (6 bases). Looked up from germline, CDR1 is SGHDT and CDR2 is YYEEEE. Deletions cut 0 bases from V and 5 bases from J, with 14 bases between. This CDR3 is built from 15 residues. The CDR3 is CASSLAGTHGETQYF. Here the CDR3 DNA reads TGTGCCAGCAGCTTGGCAGGGACTCATGGGGAGACCCAGTACTTC.

V usage is TRBV27 and J usage is TRBJ1-5, with D possibly TRBD1 on 5 matching bases. The CDR3 has 15 residues. V lost 1 base to trimming and J lost 2 bases, with 9 bases between them. Germline CDR1 is MNHEY and CDR2 is SMNVEV (reference sequence). The CDR3 here is CASSLFLGGNQPQHF. The DNA for the CDR3 is TGTGCCAGCAGTTTATTTTTAGGGGGCAATCAGCCCCAGCATTTT.

The J gene is TRBJ2-7, the V gene TRBV11-2; D call uncertain. Trimming pared 6 bases from V and 5 bases from J, leaving 14 bases between. The CDR3 is 13 residues long. Germline CDR1 SGHAT, CDR2 FQNNGV. Here the CDR3 reads CASSVNRANEQYF. DNA of the CDR3: TGTGCCAGCAGTGTGAACCGGGCCAACGAGCAGTACTTC.

Of note for this clonotype: A much larger clone differs from this one at a single base, so this may be a read error. The V and J genes are TRBV20-1 and TRBJ2-1; D uncertain. V was shortened by 3 bases and J by 5 bases, with 14 bases between the two germline ends. Germline assignment: CDR1 DFQATT and CDR2 SNEGSKA (reference sequence). The CDR3 contains 14 residues. As DNA, the CDR3 is TGCAGTGCTAGTGCGTGGAGTGCCCACAATGAGCAGTTCTTC. This encodes CSASAWSAHNEQFF.

This chain's CDR3 is CASSLAGGSTQYF. The CDR3 bases are TGTGCCAGCAGCCTAGCGGGGGGTTCGACGCAGTATTTT. The rearrangement uses TRBV11-2 and TRBJ2-3; 11 bases map to TRBD2. The trim removed 5 bases at V and 9 bases at J, leaving 4 bases unmatched. CDR1 and CDR2 from the germline V gene are SGHAT and FQNNGV. The CDR3 totals 13 residues.

This clonotype was found a few times. V and J are TRBV20-1 and TRBJ2-5; D ambiguous. There are 12 residues in the CDR3. Per germline, CDR1 DFQATT and CDR2 SNEGSKA (reference sequence). Trimming cost V 2 bases and J 2 bases, with 6 bases left between them. The DNA of the CDR3 is TGCAGTGCTAGACCCATACAAGAGACCCAGTACTTC. It specifies CSARPIQETQYF.

The V gene is TRBV21-1, the J gene TRBJ2-7; TRBD1 is taken as the D call from the table, unchecked against the DNA. TRBV21-1 is assigned pseudogene status. The CDR3 covers 12 residues. CDR3 nucleotides: TGTGCCAGCAGCTACAGGGTCCACGAGCAGTACTTC. Its translation: CASSYRVHEQYF.

The chain links TRBV9 to TRBJ1-6, with 8 positions matching TRBD1. CDR1 and CDR2 (germline): SGDLS, YYNGEE. After removal of 4 bases from V and 0 bases from J, the junction contained 3 bases not matched to a gene. This CDR3 has 16 residues. The CDR3 bases are TGTGCCAGCAGCCGGGACAGGAGCTCCTATAATTCACCCCTCCACTTT. This codes for CASSRDRSSYNSPLHF.

The V gene is TRBV5-1, the J gene TRBJ2-7; 8 bases agree with TRBD2. CDR3 length equals 15 residues. Germline lookup yields CDR1 SGHRS and CDR2 YFSETQ. The V gene end was trimmed by 0 bases and the J gene end by 5 bases; junction bases not matched to a gene: 7. The CDR3 loop is CASSLGGGRGDEQYF. The CDR3 bases are TGCGCCAGCAGCTTGGGCGGGGGGCGCGGGGACGAGCAGTACTTC.

The gene calls are TRBV6-1 and TRBJ2-1, with 7 bases matching TRBD1. Looked up from germline, CDR1 is MNHNS and CDR2 is SASEGT. The CDR3 runs to 16 residues. V shed 3 bases and J 4 bases; nucleotides not matched to a gene: 9. The CDR3 coding sequence is TGTGCCAGCAGTGACCGAACCTACAGGGGTTACAATGAGCAGTTCTTC. Amino acid sequence: CASSDRTYRGYNEQFF.

This chain connects TRBV11-1 to TRBJ2-7; D perhaps matches TRBD1 (6 bases). The CDR3 covers 14 residues. Germline CDR1 is SGHAT and CDR2 is FQDESV (reference sequence). V lost 5 bases and J lost 3, with 14 bases in between. DNA for the CDR3: TGTGCCAGCAGCCCCCGGGACAAGGACTACGAGCAGTACTTC. Its translation is CASSPRDKDYEQYF. Full variable domain (remainder filled in from reference TRBV11-1 and TRBJ2-7): EAEVAQSPRYKITEKSQAVAFWCDPISGHATLYWYRQILGQGPELLVQFQDESVVDDSQLPKDRFSAERLKGVDSTLKIQPAELGDSAMYLCASSPRDKDYEQYFGPGTRLTVT.

Here the CDR3 reads CASNAPGQIDTQYF. CDR3 nucleotides: TGTGCCAGCAACGCGCCGGGGCAAATCGATACGCAGTATTTT. V and J are TRBV11-2 and TRBJ2-3; either TRBD1 or TRBD2 may fit D (5 bases each). The germline CDR1 and CDR2 sequences are SGHAT and FQNNGV. V lost 7 bases and J 6 bases, leaving 17 bases between the germline ends. This CDR3 spans 14 amino acids.

This clonotype was counted many times. The gene calls are TRBV7-3 and TRBJ2-1; no reliable D call. Trimming took off 4 bases at V and 1 base at J, with 14 bases between the two ends. Germline CDR1 reads SGHTA; CDR2 reads FQGTGA. The CDR3 totals 16 residues. The DNA of the CDR3 is TGTGCCAGCAGCTCATCGGGCCTAGGGTCCTACAATGAGCAGTTCTTC. Translating it yields CASSSSGLGSYNEQFF.

This clonotype has a handful of counts. The genes are TRBV20-1 and TRBJ1-5; D may be TRBD1 (5 bases). The CDR3 runs to 14 residues. Trimming cost V 5 bases and J 1 base, with 12 bases left between them. The germline V gene encodes CDR1 DFQATT and CDR2 SNEGSKA (reference sequence). The CDR3 DNA sequence: TGCAGTGCTTACCAAGGGGAAAGCAATCAGCCCCAGCATTTT. This encodes CSAYQGESNQPQHF.

This sequence joins TRBV20-1 and TRBJ2-7, with D uncertain. V lost 6 bases to trimming and J lost 5 bases, with 17 bases between them. This CDR3 is built from 13 residues. Germline-derived CDR1 and CDR2 are DFQATT and SNEGSKA (reference sequence). CDR3 sequence reads: CSAARMVANEQYF. The CDR3 DNA reads TGCAGTGCCGCCAGGATGGTGGCCAACGAGCAGTACTTC.

This clonotype was recorded once. The chain carries TRBV4-2 and TRBJ1-5, with 7 bases lining up with TRBD1. This CDR3 is built from 15 residues. The V and J ends lost 1 base and 5 bases, in that order; junction bases with no gene match: 5. The V gene's germline CDR1 is LGHNA and CDR2 YNFKEQ. CDR3: CASSQGPGQYQPQHF. The CDR3 nucleotides read TGTGCCAGCAGCCAAGGTCCGGGACAGTATCAGCCCCAGCATTTT.

The chain couples TRBV25-1 to TRBJ1-2; D remains unclear. The ends were cut back, 4 bases at V and 7 bases at J, with 13 bases in the middle. From germline, CDR1 is MGHDK and CDR2 SYGVNS. This CDR3 region has 13 residues. CDR3 DNA sequence: TGTGCCAGCAGTGTAGGGTTCGTTGGTGGCTACACCTTC. Protein: CASSVGFVGGYTF.

This clonotype was picked up a small number of times. The chain couples TRBV27 to TRBJ2-7, with D tentatively TRBD1 or TRBD2 (5 bases each). Germline V CDR1 and CDR2: MNHEY, SMNVEV (reference sequence). Trimming stripped 4 bases from V and 6 bases from J, with 16 bases between. The CDR3 length is 14 residues. The CDR3 is CASSSGTGESEQYF. The DNA of the CDR3 is TGTGCCAGCAGTTCCGGGACCGGGGAGTCCGAGCAGTACTTC.

The rearrangement uses TRBV20-1 and TRBJ2-7; 11 bases agree with TRBD2. The J call may not be correct, given that the DNA end is closer to TRBJ2-4. The germline gives CDR1 DFQATT, CDR2 SNEGSKA (reference sequence). The CDR3 runs to 17 residues. CDR3 in amino acids: CSASYSGRAETKNIQYF. The DNA for the CDR3 is TGCAGTGCTAGTTATAGCGGGAGGGCCGAGACCAAAAACATTCAGTACTTC.

This clonotype has just a few counts. The chain carries TRBV6-1 and TRBJ2-5; TRBD1 aligns across 7 bases. Germline CDR1 reads MNHNS; CDR2 reads SASEGT. The CDR3 has 15 amino acids. Trimming removed 4 bases from V and 2 bases from J; junction bases left unmatched: 7. In DNA form, the CDR3 reads TGTGCCAGCAGTGTCCGGGACAGAATACAAGAGACCCAGTACTTC. It specifies CASSVRDRIQETQYF.

The chain carries TRBV20-1 and TRBJ1-5, with D perhaps matching TRBD1 (6 bases). Trimming shortened V by 6 bases and J by 1 base, and 13 bases separated the two germline ends. CDR3 size: 14 residues. Germline V gene sequence: CDR1 DFQATT, CDR2 SNEGSKA (reference sequence). The CDR3 loop reads CSAKQGSSNQPQHF. For the CDR3, the DNA is TGCAGTGCCAAGCAGGGGTCGAGCAATCAGCCCCAGCATTTT.

The rearrangement uses TRBV9 and TRBJ2-5; TRBD2 matches at 12 bases. The CDR3 loop spans 16 amino acids. Germline V gene data show CDR1 as SGDLS and CDR2 as YYNGEE. Germline trimming cut 4 bases from V and 6 bases from J; bases unmatched to any gene: 10. CDR3 nucleotides: TGTGCCAGCAGCTCCCAGTCTAGCGGGGGGGCGCAGACCCAGTACTTC. It encodes CASSSQSSGGAQTQYF.

The chain recombines TRBV20-1 with TRBJ2-1; TRBD2 is a possible D gene (7 bases). Between the trimmed V and J ends, which lost 3 bases and 2 bases, there was a span of 17 bases. This CDR3 is 16 amino acids long. Germline V gene sequence: CDR1 DFQATT, CDR2 SNEGSKA (reference sequence). The CDR3 DNA follows: TGCAGTGCTAGGGGAGGGGGAGCACGAACCTACAATGAGCAGTTCTTC. Translated: CSARGGGARTYNEQFF.

The gene calls are TRBV19 and TRBJ2-3; D is ambiguous. The CDR3 length is 16 residues. From germline, CDR1 is LNHDA and CDR2 SQIVND (reference sequence). Trimming pared 7 bases from V and 2 bases from J, leaving 19 bases between. CDR3 amino acids: CASIPRLETNTDTQYF. In nucleotides, the CDR3 is TGTGCCAGTATACCCAGGCTCGAGACAAACACAGATACGCAGTATTTT.